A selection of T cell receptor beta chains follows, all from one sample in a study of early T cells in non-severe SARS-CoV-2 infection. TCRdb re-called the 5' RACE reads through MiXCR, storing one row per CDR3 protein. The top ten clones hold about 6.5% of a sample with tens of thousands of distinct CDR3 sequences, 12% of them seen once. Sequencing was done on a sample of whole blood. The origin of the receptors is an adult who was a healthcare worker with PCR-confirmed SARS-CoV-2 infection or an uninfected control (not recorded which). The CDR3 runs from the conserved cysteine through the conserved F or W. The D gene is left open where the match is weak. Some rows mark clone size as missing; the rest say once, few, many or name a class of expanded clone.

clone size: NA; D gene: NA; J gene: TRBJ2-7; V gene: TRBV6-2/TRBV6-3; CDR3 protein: CASRRGAYEQYF; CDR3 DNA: TGTGCCAGCAGACGTGGGGCCTACGAGCAGTACTTC
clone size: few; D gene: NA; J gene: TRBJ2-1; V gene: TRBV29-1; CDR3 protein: CSVTHNEQFF; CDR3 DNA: TGCAGCGTTACTCACAATGAGCAGTTCTTC
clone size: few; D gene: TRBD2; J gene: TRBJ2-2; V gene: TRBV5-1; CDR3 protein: CASSSYGTSRNTGELFF; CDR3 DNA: TGCGCCAGCAGCTCCTACGGGACTAGCCGGAACACCGGGGAGCTGTTTTTT
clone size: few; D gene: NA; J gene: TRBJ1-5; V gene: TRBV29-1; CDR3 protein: CSVRLGNQPQHF; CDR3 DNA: TGCAGCGTACGCTTGGGGAATCAGCCCCAGCATTTT
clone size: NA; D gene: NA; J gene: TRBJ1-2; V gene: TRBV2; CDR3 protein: CASKAVYGYTF; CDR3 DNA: TGTGCCAGCAAGGCAGTTTATGGCTACACCTTC
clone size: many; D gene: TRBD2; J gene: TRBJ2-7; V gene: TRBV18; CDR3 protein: CASSPITSGPTYEQYF; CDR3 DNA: TGTGCCAGCTCACCTATCACTAGCGGGCCAACCTACGAGCAGTACTTC
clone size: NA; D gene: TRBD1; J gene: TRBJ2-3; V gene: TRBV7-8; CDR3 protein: CASSSRGIGDTQYF; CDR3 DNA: TGTGCCAGCAGCTCCAGGGGGATTGGAGATACGCAGTATTTT
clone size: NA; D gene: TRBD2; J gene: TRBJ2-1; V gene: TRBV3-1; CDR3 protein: CASSQMGGSGGNEQFF; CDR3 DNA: TGTGCCAGCAGCCAAATGGGCGGGAGCGGGGGTAATGAGCAGTTCTTC
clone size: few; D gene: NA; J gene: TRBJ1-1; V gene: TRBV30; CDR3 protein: CAWSVSMNTEAFF; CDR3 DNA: TGTGCCTGGAGTGTTTCGATGAACACTGAAGCTTTCTTT
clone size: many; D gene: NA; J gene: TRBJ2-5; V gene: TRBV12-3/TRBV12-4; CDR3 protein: CASSLAYIGADQETQYF; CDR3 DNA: TGTGCCAGCAGTTTAGCGTATATCGGGGCGGACCAAGAGACCCAGTACTTC
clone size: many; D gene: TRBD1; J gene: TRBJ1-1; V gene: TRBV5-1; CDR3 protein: CASSPGTDVGEAFF; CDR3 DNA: TGCGCCAGCAGCCCCGGGACAGATGTTGGTGAAGCTTTCTTT
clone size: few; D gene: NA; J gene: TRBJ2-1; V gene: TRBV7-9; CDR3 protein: CASRVGGAYNEQFF; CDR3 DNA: TGTGCCAGCAGGGTCGGCGGGGCCTACAATGAGCAGTTCTTC
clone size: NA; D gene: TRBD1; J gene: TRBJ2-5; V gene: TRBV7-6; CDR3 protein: CASSNWSYRDRVQETQYF; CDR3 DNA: TGTGCCAGCAGCAATTGGAGTTACCGGGACAGGGTCCAAGAGACCCAGTACTTC
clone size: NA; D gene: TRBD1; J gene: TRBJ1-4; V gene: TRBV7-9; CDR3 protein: CASSPFGQGKEKLFF; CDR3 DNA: TGTGCCAGCAGCCCTTTCGGACAGGGGAAGGAAAAACTGTTTTTT
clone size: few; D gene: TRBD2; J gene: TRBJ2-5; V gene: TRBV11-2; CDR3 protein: CASSLTREGLETQYF; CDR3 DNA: TGTGCCAGCAGCTTAACGCGGGAGGGCCTAGAGACCCAGTACTTC
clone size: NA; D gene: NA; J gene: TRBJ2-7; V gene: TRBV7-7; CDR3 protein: CAIGGPNGYEQYF; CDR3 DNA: TGTGCTATCGGGGGTCCTAACGGGTACGAGCAGTACTTC
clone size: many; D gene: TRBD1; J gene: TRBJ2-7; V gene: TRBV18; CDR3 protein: CASSPYRDSSYEQYF; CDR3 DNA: TGTGCCAGCTCACCGTATAGGGACAGTTCCTACGAGCAGTACTTC
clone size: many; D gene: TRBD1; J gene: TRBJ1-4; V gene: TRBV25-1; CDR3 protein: CASSIQTGAATNEKLFF; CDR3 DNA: TGTGCCAGCAGTATCCAGACAGGGGCCGCAACTAATGAAAAACTGTTTTTT
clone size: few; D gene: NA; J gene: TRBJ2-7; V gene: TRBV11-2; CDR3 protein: CASSSLRGGRGYEQYF; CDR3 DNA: TGTGCCAGCAGCTCCCTTAGAGGGGGAAGGGGCTACGAGCAGTACTTC
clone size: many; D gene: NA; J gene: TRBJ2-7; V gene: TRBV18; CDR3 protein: CASSPDRISYEQYF; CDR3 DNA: TGTGCCAGCTCACCCGACAGGATCTCCTACGAGCAGTACTTC
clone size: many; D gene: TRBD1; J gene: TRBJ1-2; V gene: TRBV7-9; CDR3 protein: CASSLRQGETSNYGYTF; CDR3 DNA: TGTGCCAGCAGCTTACGGCAGGGGGAAACTTCTAACTATGGCTACACCTTC
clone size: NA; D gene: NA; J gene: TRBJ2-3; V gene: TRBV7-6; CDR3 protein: CASSLGPSTDTQYF; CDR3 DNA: TGTGCCAGCAGCTTAGGCCCCTCCACAGATACGCAGTATTTT
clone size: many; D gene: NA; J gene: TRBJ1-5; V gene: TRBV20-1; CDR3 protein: CSANRAEDQPQHF; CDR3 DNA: TGCAGTGCGAACAGGGCTGAGGATCAGCCCCAGCATTTT
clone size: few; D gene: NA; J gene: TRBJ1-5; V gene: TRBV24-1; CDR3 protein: CATSAQKGGNQPQHF; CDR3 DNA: TGTGCCACCAGTGCCCAAAAAGGCGGCAATCAGCCCCAGCATTTT
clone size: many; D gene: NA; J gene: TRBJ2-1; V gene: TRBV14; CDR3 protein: CASSRYLVEQFF; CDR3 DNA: TGTGCCAGCAGCCGTTATTTAGTGGAGCAGTTCTTC
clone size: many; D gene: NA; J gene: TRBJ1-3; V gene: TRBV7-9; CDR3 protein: CASSLLISGNTIYF; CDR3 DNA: TGTGCCAGCAGCTTACTGATCTCTGGAAACACCATATATTTT
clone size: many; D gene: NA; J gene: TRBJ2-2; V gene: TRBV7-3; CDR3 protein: CASSPPGGNTGELFF; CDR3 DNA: TGTGCCAGCAGCCCGCCGGGCGGAAACACCGGGGAGCTGTTTTTT
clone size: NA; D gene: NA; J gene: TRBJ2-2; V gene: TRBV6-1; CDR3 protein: CASSAGLGELFF; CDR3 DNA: TGTGCCAGCAGTGCGGGATTGGGGGAGCTGTTTTTT
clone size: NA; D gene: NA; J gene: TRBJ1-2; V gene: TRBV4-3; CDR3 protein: CASSQGGQLYGYTF; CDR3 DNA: TGCGCCAGCAGCCAAGGTGGACAGCTCTATGGCTACACCTTC
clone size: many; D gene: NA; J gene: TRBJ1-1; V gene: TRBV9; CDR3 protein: CASNPVGLNTEAFF; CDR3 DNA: TGTGCCAGCAACCCGGTAGGTCTTAACACTGAAGCTTTCTTT
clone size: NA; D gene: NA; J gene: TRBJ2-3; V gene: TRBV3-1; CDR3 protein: CASSQDTTEYTQYF; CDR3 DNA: TGTGCCAGCAGCCAAGATACCACGGAGTATACGCAGTATTTT
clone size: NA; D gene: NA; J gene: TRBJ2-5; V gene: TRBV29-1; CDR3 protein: CSVGVREGETQYF; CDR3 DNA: TGCAGCGTTGGTGTGAGGGAAGGAGAGACCCAGTACTTC
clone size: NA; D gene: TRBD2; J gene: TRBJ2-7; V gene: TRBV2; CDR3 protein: CAGLAGGSYEQYF; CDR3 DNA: TGTGCCGGCTTAGCGGGAGGGTCCTACGAGCAGTACTTC
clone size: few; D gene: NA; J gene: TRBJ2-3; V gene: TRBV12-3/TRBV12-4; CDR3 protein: CASSELRTADTQYF; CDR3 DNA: TGTGCCAGCAGCGAACTTAGAACCGCAGATACGCAGTATTTT
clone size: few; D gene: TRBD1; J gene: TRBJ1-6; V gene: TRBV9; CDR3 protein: CASSVWDRVDSPLHF; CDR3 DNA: TGTGCCAGCAGCGTATGGGACAGGGTCGATTCACCCCTCCACTTT
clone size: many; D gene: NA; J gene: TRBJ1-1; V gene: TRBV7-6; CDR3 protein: CASSRSMNTEAFF; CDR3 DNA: TGTGCCAGCAGTAGATCCATGAACACTGAAGCTTTCTTT
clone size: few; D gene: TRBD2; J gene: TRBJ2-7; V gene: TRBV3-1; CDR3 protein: CASSQSPSGRPWAYEQYF; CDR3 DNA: TGTGCCAGCAGCCAATCGCCTAGCGGGAGACCTTGGGCCTACGAGCAGTACTTC
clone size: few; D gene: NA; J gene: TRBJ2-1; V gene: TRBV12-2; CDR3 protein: CASRLNNGGANPTYNEQFF; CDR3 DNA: TGTGCAAGTCGCCTAAACAACGGGGGGGCCAACCCGACCTACAATGAGCAGTTCTTC
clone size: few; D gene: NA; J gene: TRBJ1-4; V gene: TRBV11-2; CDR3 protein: CASSLVSRGGEKLFF; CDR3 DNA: TGTGCCAGCAGCTTAGTGAGCAGGGGTGGGGAAAAACTGTTTTTT
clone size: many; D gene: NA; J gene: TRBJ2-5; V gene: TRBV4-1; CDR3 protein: CASSPRTDGRGTQYF; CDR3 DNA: TGCGCCAGCAGCCCCCGGACGGACGGGCGAGGGACCCAGTACTTC
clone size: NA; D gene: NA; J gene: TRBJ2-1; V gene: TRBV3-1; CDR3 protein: CASSQDLAFAGWYEQFF; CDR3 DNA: TGTGCCAGCAGCCAAGATCTGGCCTTTGCTGGATGGTATGAGCAGTTCTTC
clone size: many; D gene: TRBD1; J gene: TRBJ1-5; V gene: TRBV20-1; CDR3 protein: CSARTGGSQPQHF; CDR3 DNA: TGCAGTGCTCGGACAGGCGGGAGTCAGCCCCAGCATTTT
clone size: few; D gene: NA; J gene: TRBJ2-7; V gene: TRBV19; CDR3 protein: CASRGSPSHEQYF; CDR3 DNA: TGTGCCAGTAGAGGCTCCCCCTCCCACGAGCAGTACTTC
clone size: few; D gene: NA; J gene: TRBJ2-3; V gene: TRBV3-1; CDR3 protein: CATRRDQRAGTQYF; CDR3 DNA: TGTGCCACCCGACGGGACCAAAGGGCGGGTACGCAGTATTTT
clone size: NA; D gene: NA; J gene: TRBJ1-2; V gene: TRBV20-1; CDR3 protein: CSAIGHLGYGYTF; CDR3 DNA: TGCAGTGCTATTGGACATCTGGGATATGGCTACACCTTC
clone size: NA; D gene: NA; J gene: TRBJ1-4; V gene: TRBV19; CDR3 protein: CASSIWEKLFF; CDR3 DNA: TGTGCCAGTAGTATATGGGAAAAACTGTTTTTT
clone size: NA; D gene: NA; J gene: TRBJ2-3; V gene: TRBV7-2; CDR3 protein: CASSLVQGADTLYF; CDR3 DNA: TGTGCCAGCAGCTTAGTGCAGGGAGCAGATACGCTGTATTTT
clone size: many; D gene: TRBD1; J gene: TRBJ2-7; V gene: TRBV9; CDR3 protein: CASSEPRDSLLSNEQYF; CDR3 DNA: TGTGCCAGCAGCGAACCCCGGGACAGTCTCTTATCTAACGAGCAGTACTTC
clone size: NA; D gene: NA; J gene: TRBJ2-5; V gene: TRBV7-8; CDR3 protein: CASSSPSQETQYF; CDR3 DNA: TGTGCCAGCAGCTCCCCTAGCCAAGAGACCCAGTACTTC
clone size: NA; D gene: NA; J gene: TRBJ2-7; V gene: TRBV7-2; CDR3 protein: CASSLSGAVNEQYF; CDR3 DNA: TGTGCCAGCAGCTTATCAGGGGCGGTAAACGAGCAGTACTTC
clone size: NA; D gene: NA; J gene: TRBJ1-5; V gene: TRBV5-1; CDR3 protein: CASSLDPNQPQHF; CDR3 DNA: TGCGCCAGCAGCTTGGATCCGAATCAGCCCCAGCATTTT
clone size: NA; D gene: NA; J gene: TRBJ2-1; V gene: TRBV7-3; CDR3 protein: CASSLKPTGTEQFF; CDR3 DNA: TGTGCCAGCAGCTTAAAACCCACAGGGACCGAGCAGTTCTTC